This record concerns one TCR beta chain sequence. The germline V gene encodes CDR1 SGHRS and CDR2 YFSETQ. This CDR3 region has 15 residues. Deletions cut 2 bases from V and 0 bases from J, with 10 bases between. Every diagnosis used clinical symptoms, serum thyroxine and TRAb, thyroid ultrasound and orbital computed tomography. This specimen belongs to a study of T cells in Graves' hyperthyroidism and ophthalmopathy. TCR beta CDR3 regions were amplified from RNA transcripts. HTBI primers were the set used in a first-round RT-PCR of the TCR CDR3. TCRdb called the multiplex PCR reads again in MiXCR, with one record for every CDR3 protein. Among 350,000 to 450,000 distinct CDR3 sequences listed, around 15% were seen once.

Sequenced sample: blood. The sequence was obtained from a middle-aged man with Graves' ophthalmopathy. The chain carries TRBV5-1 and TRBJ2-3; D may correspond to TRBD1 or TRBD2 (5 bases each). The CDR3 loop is CASSFRDGSTDTQYF. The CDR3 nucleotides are TGCGCCAGCAGCTTCCGGGACGGGAGCACAGATACGCAGTATTTT.